This TCR beta chain was recovered during a study of T cells after yellow fever vaccination. Across the whole study: The SMART-Seq v4 Ultra Low Input method served to prepare the low-cell-number fractions. Findings of the study overall: Abundant clonotypes from the bulk population could have been carried over as contaminants into FACS-sorted repertoires.

Generation of TCR cDNA used 5'RACE template switching (which added a universal primer site and UMIs). TCRdb called the 5' RACE reads again in MiXCR, with one record for every CDR3 protein. Among around 400,000 distinct CDR3 sequences listed, about 9.9% were seen once. Regarding this clonotype: Its antigen is unidentified.

The CDR3 sequence is 16 residues long. Between the trimmed V and J ends, which lost 11 bases and 4 bases, there was a span of 24 bases. Per the germline V gene, CDR1 is SEHNR and CDR2 is FQNEAQ (reference sequence). This clonotype was sampled from a man between 18 and 29 years old who received the YFV17D yellow fever vaccine. Specimen: PBMCs, collected on the day of the first yellow fever vaccination. This rearrangement joins TRBV7-9 to TRBJ2-4, with D perhaps TRBD2 (6 bases). Here the CDR3 reads CAVLLRDAAGKNIQYF. The CDR3 DNA reads as TGTGCCGTACTCCTCCGGGACGCGGCGGGGAAAAACATTCAGTACTTC.